This TCR beta chain was found in a study of T-cell reconstitution after alpha-beta-depleted transplantation in children (dated by TCRdb to 2016 to 2017). Study-level background: Using TCR repertoire profiling, the study quantitatively followed how T-cell immune reconstitution unfolded in children after TCRalphabeta/CD19-depleted allogeneic hematopoietic cell transplantation. The paper as a whole reports these results and caveats: The high TCRbeta diversity at day 60 in some patients was ascribed to recipient T cells and intrathymic progenitors that had survived conditioning. The apparently early alphabetaT-cell count recovery about two months after transplant was reportedly dependent on only several hundred rapidly expanded clones derived from non-depleted graft cells. Over subsequent months, a decline in hyperexpanded clone frequencies was noted, and after one year, T-cell counts and TCRbeta diversity were mostly ascribed to newly produced T cells.

In the germline V gene (reference sequence), CDR1 corresponds to LNHDA and CDR2 to SQIVND. The CDR3, cysteine through phenylalanine, is 14 amino acids long. The only DNA kept is the CDR3, 42 bases in frame from the first base. The junction shows trimming of 6 bases on V and 0 bases on J, plus 12 bases between the germline ends. Explained via the paper, the treatment or condition label denotes: allogeneic hematopoietic cell transplantation with graft depleted of TCRalphabeta T cells and CD19 B cells. The transplant recipients were children given TCRalphabeta/CD19-depleted allogeneic hematopoietic cell grafts. Receptor libraries were prepared by PCR. Sequenced on an Illumina HiSeq 2500. Molecular barcoding was employed in the preparation of TCR libraries, with unique molecular identifiers being used to normalize TCRbeta repertoire quantification. TCRdb reworked the public reads: Q25 trimming with fastp, MiXCR clone assembly, productive beta chains retained. Identical CDR3 protein sequences are pooled into one entry, listed with their most common genes and DNA. The sample table contains hundreds of thousands of distinct CDR3 sequences; only one count was recorded for approximately 15% of them. Clones ranked in the top ten supply roughly 4.8% of the sample.

Concerning this clonotype itself: The specificity of this receptor is unknown. Qualities for individual bases were not recorded, and no much larger clone is one base off.

The sequence came from a male patient aged 5 to 17 who had a stem cell transplant for acute lymphoblastic leukemia, so the T cells may come from the graft donor. The chain uses TRBV19 and TRBJ2-7; the D gene assignment is perhaps TRBD1 or TRBD2, with each matching 5 bases. The sequencing here drew on PBMCs, mostly from graft donor cells, taken 360 days after TCRalphabeta/CD19-depleted stem cell transplant. The bases are TGTGCCAGTAGGTGGTCAGGGAGCTCCTACGAGCAGTACTTC. Its coded protein is CASRWSGSSYEQYF.